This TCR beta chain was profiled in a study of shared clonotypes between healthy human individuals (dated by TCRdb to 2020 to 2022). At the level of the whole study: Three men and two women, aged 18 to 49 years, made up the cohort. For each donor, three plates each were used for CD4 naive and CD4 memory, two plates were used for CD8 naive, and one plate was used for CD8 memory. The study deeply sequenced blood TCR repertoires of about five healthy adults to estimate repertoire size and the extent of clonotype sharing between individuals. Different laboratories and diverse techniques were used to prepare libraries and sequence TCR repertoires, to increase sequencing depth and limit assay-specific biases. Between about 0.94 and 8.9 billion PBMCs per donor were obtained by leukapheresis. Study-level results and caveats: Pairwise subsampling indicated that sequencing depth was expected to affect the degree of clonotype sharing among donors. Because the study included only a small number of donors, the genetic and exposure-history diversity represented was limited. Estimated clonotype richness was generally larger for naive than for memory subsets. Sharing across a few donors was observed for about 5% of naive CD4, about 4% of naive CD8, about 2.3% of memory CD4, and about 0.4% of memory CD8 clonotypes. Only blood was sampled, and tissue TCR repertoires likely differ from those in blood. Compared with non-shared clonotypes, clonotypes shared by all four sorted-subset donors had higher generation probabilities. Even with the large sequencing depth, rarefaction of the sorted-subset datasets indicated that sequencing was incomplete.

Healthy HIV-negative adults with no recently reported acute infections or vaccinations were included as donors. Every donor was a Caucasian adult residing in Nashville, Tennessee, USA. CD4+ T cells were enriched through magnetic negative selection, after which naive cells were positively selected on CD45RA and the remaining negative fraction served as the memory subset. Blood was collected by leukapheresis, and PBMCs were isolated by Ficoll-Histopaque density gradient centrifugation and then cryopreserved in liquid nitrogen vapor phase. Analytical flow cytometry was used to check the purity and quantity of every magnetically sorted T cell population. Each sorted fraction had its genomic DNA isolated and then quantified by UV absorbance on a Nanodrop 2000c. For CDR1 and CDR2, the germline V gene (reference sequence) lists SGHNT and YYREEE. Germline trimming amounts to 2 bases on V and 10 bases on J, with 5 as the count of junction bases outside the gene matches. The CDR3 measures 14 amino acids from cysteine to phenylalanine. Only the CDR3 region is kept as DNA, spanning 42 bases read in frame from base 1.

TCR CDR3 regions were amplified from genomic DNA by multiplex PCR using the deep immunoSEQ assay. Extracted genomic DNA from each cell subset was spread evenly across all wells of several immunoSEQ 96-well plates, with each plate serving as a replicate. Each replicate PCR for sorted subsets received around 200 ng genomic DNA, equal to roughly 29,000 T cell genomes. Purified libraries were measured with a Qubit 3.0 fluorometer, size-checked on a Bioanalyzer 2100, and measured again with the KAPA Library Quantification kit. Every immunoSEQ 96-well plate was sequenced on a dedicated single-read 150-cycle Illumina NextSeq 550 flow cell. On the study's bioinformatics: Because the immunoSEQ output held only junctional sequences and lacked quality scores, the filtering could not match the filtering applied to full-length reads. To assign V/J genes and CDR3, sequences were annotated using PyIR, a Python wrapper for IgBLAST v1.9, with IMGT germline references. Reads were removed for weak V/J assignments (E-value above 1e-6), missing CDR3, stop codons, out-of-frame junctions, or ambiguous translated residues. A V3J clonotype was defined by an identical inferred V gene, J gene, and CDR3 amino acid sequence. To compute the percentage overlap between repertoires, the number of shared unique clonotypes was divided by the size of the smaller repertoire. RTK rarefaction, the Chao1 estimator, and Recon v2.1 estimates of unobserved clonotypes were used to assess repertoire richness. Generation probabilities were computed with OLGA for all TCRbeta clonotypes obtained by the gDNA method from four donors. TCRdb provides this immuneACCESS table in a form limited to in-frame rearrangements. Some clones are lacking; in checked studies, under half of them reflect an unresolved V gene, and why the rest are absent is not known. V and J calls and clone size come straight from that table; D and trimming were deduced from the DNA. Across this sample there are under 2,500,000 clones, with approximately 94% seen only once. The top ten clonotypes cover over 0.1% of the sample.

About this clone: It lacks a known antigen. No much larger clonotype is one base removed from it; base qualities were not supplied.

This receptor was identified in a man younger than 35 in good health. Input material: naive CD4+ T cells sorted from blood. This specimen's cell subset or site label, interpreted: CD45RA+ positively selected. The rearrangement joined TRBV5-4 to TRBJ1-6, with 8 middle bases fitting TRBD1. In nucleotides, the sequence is TGTGCCAGCAGCTTAGCCAGGGGGCCATCACCCCTCCACTTT. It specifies CASSLARGPSPLHF.